This TCR beta chain was found in a study of cytomegalovirus exposure and HLA in healthy donors. Study at large: The roughly 130 validation repertoires used the same platform as the 550 to 800 first-cohort repertoires (as reported by a later analysis).

The CDR3 totals 12 residues. Trimming took 4 bases from V and 3 from J, leaving 4 bases between them. Germline V CDR1 and CDR2: LGHNA, YSLEER. This clone was recorded only once. Its target is unknown. Broader study findings: The CMV antigen specificity of a few CMV-associated chains was confirmed through in vitro analysis.

Method: immunoSEQ multiplex PCR; TCRdb's copy keeps in-frame clones and lacks some. The sample yields over 55,000 clones, 95% to 96% seen once. Sequencing input: PBMCs. V is TRBV4-3 and J is TRBJ2-1; D is ambiguous. The receptor comes from a man aged 18 to 30 in good health and CMV-seronegative. For the CDR3, the DNA is TGCGCCAGCAGCCCTAACTACAATGAGCAGTTCTTC. This gives the protein CASSPNYNEQFF.